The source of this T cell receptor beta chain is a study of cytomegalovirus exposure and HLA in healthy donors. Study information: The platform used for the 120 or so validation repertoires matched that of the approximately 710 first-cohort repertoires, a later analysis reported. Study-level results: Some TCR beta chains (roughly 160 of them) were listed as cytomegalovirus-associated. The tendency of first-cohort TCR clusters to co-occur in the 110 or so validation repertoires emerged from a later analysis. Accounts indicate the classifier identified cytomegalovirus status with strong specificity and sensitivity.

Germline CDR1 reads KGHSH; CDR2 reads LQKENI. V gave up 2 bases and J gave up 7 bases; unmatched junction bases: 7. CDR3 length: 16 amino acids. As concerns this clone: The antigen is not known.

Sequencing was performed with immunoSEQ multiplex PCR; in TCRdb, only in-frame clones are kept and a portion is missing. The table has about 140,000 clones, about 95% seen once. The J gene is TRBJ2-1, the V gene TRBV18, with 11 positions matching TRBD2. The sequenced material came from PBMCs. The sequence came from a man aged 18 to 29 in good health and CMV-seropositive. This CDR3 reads CASSPVTSGTLNEQFF. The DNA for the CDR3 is TGTGCCAGCTCACCAGTGACTAGCGGGACACTTAATGAGCAGTTCTTC.